Described below is a single T cell receptor beta chain sequence and its context. This sample is part of a study of cytomegalovirus exposure and HLA in healthy donors. Some clones are missing from TCRdb's copy, which holds only in-frame ones; the method was immunoSEQ multiplex PCR. The sample lists 220,000 or so clones, under 95% occurring once. The receptor comes from a woman aged 18 to 35 in good health and CMV-seronegative. The material sequenced was PBMCs.

In DNA, the CDR3 is TGTGCCAGTAGTATTTCGGTCACCGGGGAGCTGTTTTTT. Its translation: CASSISVTGELFF. This chain joins TRBV19 and TRBJ2-2; D unresolved. Germline CDR1 and CDR2: LNHDA and SQIVND (reference sequence). CDR3 length: 13 amino acids. V was clipped by 3 bases and J by 4 bases, with 6 bases between them.